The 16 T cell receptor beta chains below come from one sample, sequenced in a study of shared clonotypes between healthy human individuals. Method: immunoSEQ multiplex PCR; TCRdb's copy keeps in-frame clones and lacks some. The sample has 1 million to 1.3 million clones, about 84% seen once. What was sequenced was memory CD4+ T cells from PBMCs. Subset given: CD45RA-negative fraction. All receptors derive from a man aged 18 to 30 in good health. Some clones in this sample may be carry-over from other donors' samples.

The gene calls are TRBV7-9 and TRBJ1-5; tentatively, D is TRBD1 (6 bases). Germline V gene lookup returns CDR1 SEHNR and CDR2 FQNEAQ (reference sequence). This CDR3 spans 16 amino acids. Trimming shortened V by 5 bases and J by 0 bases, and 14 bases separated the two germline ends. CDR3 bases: TGTGCCAGCAGCAGAGGGGGGGCTTATAGCAATCAGCCCCAGCATTTT. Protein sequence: CASSRGGAYSNQPQHF.

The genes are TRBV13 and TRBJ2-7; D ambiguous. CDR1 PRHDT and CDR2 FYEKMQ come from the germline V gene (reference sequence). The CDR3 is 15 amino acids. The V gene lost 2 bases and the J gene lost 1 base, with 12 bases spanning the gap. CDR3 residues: CASSLRSVWSYEQYF. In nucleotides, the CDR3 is TGTGCCAGCAGCTTAAGGTCCGTCTGGTCCTACGAGCAGTACTTC.

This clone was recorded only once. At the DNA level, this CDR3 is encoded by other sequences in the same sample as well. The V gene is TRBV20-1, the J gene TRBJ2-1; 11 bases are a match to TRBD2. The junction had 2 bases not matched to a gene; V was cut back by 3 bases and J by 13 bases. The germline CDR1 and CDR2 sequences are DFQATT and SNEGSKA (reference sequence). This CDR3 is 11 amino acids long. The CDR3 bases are TGCAGTGCTAGCACTAGCGGGGGCCAGTTCTTC. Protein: CSASTSGGQFF.

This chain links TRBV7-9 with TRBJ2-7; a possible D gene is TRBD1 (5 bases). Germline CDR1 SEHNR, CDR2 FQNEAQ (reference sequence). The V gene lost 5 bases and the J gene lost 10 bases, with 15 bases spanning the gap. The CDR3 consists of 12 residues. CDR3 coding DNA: TGTGCCAGCAGCCCCACCCAGGGAAGCCAGTACTTC. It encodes CASSPTQGSQYF.

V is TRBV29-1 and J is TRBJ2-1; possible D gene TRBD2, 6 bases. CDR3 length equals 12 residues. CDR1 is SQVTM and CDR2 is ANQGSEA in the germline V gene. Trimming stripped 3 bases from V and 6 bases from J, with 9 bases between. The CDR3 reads CSVDRGFNEQFF. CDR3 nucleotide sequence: TGCAGCGTTGACCGGGGGTTCAATGAGCAGTTCTTC.

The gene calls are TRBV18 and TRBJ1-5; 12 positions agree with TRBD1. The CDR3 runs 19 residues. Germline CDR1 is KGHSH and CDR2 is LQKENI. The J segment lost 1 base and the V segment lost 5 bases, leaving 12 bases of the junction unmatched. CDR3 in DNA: TGTGCCAGCTCAGCTATAGGGGACAGGGGGCCTACGAGCAATCAGCCCCAGCATTTT. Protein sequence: CASSAIGDRGPTSNQPQHF.

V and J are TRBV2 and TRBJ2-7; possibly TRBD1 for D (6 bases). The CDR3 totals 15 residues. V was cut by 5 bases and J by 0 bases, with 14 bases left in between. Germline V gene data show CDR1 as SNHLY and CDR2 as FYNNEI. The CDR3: CASSFSGTTSYEQYF. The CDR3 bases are TGTGCCAGCAGTTTCTCCGGGACAACCTCCTACGAGCAGTACTTC.

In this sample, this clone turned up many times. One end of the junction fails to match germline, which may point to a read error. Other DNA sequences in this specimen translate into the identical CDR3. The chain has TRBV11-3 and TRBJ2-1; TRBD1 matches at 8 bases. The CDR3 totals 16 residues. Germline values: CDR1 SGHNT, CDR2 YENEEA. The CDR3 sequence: CASSLDGQGSHNEQFF. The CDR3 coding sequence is TGTGCCAGCAGCTTAGATGGACAGGGCTCCCACAATGAGCAGTTCTTC.

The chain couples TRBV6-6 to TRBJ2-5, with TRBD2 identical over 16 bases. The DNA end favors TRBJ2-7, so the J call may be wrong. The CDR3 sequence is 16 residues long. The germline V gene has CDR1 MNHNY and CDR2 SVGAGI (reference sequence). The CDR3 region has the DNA TGTGCCAGCAGTCAGGGACTAGCGGGAGGGGACCACGAGCAGTACTTC. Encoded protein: CASSQGLAGGDHEQYF.

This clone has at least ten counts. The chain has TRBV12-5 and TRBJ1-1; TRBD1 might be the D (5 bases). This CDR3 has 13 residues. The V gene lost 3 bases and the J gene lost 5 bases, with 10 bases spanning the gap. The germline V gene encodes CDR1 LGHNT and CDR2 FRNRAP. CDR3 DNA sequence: TGTGCTAGTGGTTTTGACGGGGGGACTGAAGCTTTCTTT. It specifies CASGFDGGTEAFF.

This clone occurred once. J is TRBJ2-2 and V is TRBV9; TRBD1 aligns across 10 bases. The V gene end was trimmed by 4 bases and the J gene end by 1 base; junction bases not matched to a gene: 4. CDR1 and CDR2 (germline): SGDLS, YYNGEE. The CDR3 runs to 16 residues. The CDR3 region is CASSRDRGLNTGELFF. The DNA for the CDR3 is TGTGCCAGCAGCCGGGACAGGGGCTTGAACACCGGGGAGCTGTTTTTT.

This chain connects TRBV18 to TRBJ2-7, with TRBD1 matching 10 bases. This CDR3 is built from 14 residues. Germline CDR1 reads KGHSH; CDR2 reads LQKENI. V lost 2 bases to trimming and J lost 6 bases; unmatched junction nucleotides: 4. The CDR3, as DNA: TGTGCCAGCTCACCAGTAGGGACAGGGGTCGAGCAGTACTTC. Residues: CASSPVGTGVEQYF. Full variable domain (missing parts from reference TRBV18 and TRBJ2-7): NAGVMQNPRHLVRRRGQEARLRCSPMKGHSHVYWYRQLPEEGLKFMVYLQKENIIDESGMPKERFSAEFPKEGPSILRIQQVVRGDSAAYFCASSPVGTGVEQYFGPGTRLTVT.

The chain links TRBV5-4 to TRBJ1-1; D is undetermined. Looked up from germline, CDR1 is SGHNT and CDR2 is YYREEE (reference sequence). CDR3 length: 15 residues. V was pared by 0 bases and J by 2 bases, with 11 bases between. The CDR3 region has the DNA TGTGCCAGCAGCTTGGTAGGCAGACTAAACACTGAAGCTTTCTTT. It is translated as CASSLVGRLNTEAFF.

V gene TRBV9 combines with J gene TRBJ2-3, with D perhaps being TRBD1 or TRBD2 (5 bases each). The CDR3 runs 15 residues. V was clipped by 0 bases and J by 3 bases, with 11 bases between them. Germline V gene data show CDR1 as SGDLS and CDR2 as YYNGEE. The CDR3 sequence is CASSVVDEGTDTQYF. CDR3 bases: TGTGCCAGCAGCGTAGTGGACGAGGGGACAGATACGCAGTATTTT.

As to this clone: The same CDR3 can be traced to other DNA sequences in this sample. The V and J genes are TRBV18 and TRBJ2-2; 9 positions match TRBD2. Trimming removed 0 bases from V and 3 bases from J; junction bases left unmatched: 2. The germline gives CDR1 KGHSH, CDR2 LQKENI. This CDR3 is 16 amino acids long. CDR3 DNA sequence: TGTGCCAGCTCACCACCTAGCGGGAGACACACCGGGGAGCTGTTTTTT. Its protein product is CASSPPSGRHTGELFF.

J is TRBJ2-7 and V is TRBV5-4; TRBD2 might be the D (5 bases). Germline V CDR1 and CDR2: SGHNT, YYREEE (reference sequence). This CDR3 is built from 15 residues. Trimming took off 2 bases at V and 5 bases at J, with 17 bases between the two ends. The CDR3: CASSFPSGREDEQYF. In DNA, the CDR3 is TGTGCCAGCAGCTTTCCCAGCGGCAGAGAGGACGAGCAGTACTTC.